A single count supports the clone carrying this T cell receptor (beta chain). These data come from a study of blood T cell repertoires in COVID-19. Some clones are missing from TCRdb's copy, which holds only in-frame ones; the method was immunoSEQ multiplex PCR. The table includes roughly 260,000 clones, about nine tenths detected once. Sequencing was performed on peripheral blood. The clonotype comes from a woman aged 25 to 39 with COVID-19, enrolled during active disease.

The CDR3 loop reads CASSRGGGNDKNIQYF. The CDR3 coding sequence is TGCGCCAGCAGCCGGGGCGGCGGGAATGACAAAAACATTCAGTACTTC. The rearrangement links TRBV5-1 to TRBJ2-4; TRBD2 is a possible D gene (6 bases). V was pared by 4 bases and J by 3 bases, with 17 bases between. The germline CDR1 and CDR2 sequences are SGHRS and YFSETQ. The CDR3 length is 16 residues.